A single sample is the source of the 17 T cell receptor beta chains below, sequenced in a study of T cell responses to AZD1222 COVID-19 vaccine. This table comes from immunoSEQ multiplex PCR, and its TCRdb copy is limited to in-frame clones, with some not included. The sample lists about 140,000 clones, 80% to 95% occurring once. This specimen was peripheral blood, taken 28 days after the second AZD1222 dose. All receptors derive from an adult who received the AZD1222 COVID-19 vaccine.

The V gene is TRBV28, the J gene TRBJ1-5; D call uncertain. Trimming pared 6 bases from V and 3 bases from J, leaving 12 bases between. CDR3 length: 14 amino acids. Germline loops: CDR1 MDHEN, CDR2 SYDVKM. The CDR3 is CASRSQPDNQPQHF. The CDR3 DNA sequence: TGTGCCAGCAGGTCACAGCCGGACAATCAGCCCCAGCATTTT.

This clone was detected only once. V and J are TRBV5-5 and TRBJ1-3, with unresolved D. Trimming left V 2 bases short and J 0 bases short, with 12 bases between. This CDR3 spans 16 amino acids. The germline V gene encodes CDR1 SGHKS and CDR2 YYEKEE (reference sequence). CDR3 sequence (DNA): TGTGCCAGCAGCTTCTCAGGCTCGAACTCTGGAAACACCATATATTTT. This encodes CASSFSGSNSGNTIYF.

The chain joins TRBV20-1 to TRBJ2-5, with D hard to call. This CDR3 is 10 amino acids long. CDR1 DFQATT and CDR2 SNEGSKA come from the germline V gene (reference sequence). The V end lost 3 bases, the J end lost 7 bases, and 6 bases lay between the germline ends. CDR3 in amino acids: CSARSGTQYF. As DNA, the CDR3 is TGCAGTGCTAGGTCCGGGACCCAGTACTTC.

This clone was detected only a few times. V usage is TRBV7-2 and J usage is TRBJ1-1; D ambiguous. The CDR3 loop spans 13 amino acids. CDR1 and CDR2 from the germline V gene are SGHTA and FQGNSA. V lost 3 bases, J lost 0 bases, and 5 bases lay in between. The CDR3 DNA follows: TGTGCCAGCAGCTTTGGGCTGAACACTGAAGCTTTCTTT. It is translated as CASSFGLNTEAFF.

In its sample, this clone is medium-sized. The gene calls are TRBV2 and TRBJ2-7, with D possibly being TRBD1 or TRBD2 (5 bases each). In germline, CDR1 is SNHLY, CDR2 FYNNEI. Trimming took 0 bases from V and 2 from J, leaving 8 bases between them. This CDR3 has 14 residues. The CDR3 region has the DNA TGTGCCAGCAGTGAAGCGGGACGGACCTACGAGCAGTACTTC. This encodes CASSEAGRTYEQYF. Full variable domain (rest looked up from reference TRBV2 and TRBJ2-7): EPEVTQTPSHQVTQMGQEVILRCVPISNHLYFYWYRQILGQKVEFLVSFYNNEISEKSEIFDDQFSVERPDGSNFTLKIRSTKLEDSAMYFCASSEAGRTYEQYFGPGTRLTVT.

This clone has only one observation. CDR3 sequence reads: CASSPTLAGGPYEQYF. In DNA form, the CDR3 reads TGCGCCAGCAGCCCGACTCTAGCGGGAGGCCCCTACGAGCAGTACTTC. The chain couples TRBV4-1 to TRBJ2-7, with 11 bases identical to TRBD2. The CDR3 loop spans 16 amino acids. Germline CDR1 is MGHRA and CDR2 is YSYEKL. The V and J ends lost 4 bases and 2 bases, in that order; junction bases with no gene match: 7.

The chain links TRBV10-1 to TRBJ1-5; D not certain. Germline V gene lookup returns CDR1 WNHNN and CDR2 SYGVQD (reference sequence). This CDR3 has 10 amino acids. Trimming left V 8 bases short and J 4 bases short, with 3 bases between. CDR3 amino acids: CASRNQPQHF. CDR3 DNA: TGCGCCAGCCGAAATCAGCCCCAGCATTTT.

This chain uses TRBV20-1 with TRBJ2-1, with 7 bases that match TRBD2. The CDR3 runs 11 residues. With V trimmed by 1 base and J by 15 bases, 6 bases remained unmatched. Per germline, CDR1 DFQATT and CDR2 SNEGSKA (reference sequence). The CDR3 coding sequence is TGCAGTGCTAGAGGGGCGGGACTAATGTTCTTC. Protein sequence: CSARGAGLMFF.

CDR3 DNA sequence: TGTGCCAGCAGCCAAGATGCTAGCGCATTCTACGAGCAGTACTTC. Its translation: CASSQDASAFYEQYF. The V gene is TRBV3-1 (or the pseudogene TRBV3-2), the J gene TRBJ2-7; possibly TRBD2 for D (6 bases). The CDR3 length is 15 residues. V lost 0 bases and J lost 3, with 12 bases in between. Germline CDR1 and CDR2: LGHDT and YNNKEL (reference sequence).

This chain joins TRBV10-3 and TRBJ1-1, with D maybe TRBD1 (6 bases). Per germline, CDR1 ENHRY and CDR2 SYGVKD. V was trimmed by 8 bases and J by 5 bases, leaving 15 bases between them. This CDR3 contains 13 residues. The CDR3 nucleotides read TGTGCCATCCTCGAACAGGGTTCTACTGAAGCTTTCTTT. Translated: CAILEQGSTEAFF.

V usage is TRBV15 and J usage is TRBJ1-4; D might be TRBD1 (5 bases). The V gene's germline CDR1 is LNHNV and CDR2 YYDKDF (reference sequence). This CDR3 is 17 amino acids long. The V end was cut by 0 bases, the J end by 2 bases, with 13 bases between. CDR3 sequence reads: CATSRDTRQNTNEKLFF. The CDR3 bases are TGTGCCACCAGCAGAGATACAAGACAGAACACTAATGAAAAACTGTTTTTT.

The chain uses TRBV4-3 and TRBJ2-3, with 12 bases identical to TRBD2. Germline CDR1 is LGHNA and CDR2 is YSLEER. V was pared by 4 bases and J by 2 bases, with 10 bases of the junction left unmatched. The CDR3 runs to 18 residues. The CDR3 here is CASSLGRGLAGLTDTQYF. The CDR3, as DNA: TGCGCCAGCAGCCTTGGGCGGGGACTAGCGGGCCTCACAGATACGCAGTATTTT.

The rearrangement joins TRBV3-1 (or the pseudogene TRBV3-2) to TRBJ1-1; a possible D gene is TRBD1 (5 bases). Germline V gene sequence: CDR1 LGHDT, CDR2 YNNKEL (reference sequence). This CDR3 has 14 amino acids. Trimming left V 7 bases short and J 3 bases short, with 15 bases between. Here the CDR3 DNA reads TGTGCCAGCACGGCATTGGGAGGGGACACTGAAGCTTTCTTT. Protein: CASTALGGDTEAFF.

The chain joins TRBV5-1 to TRBJ1-5; TRBD1 matches at 8 bases. Germline V CDR1 and CDR2: SGHRS, YFSETQ. J lost 4 bases, V lost 0 bases, and 0 bases had no gene match. This CDR3 region has 14 residues. The CDR3 protein is CASSLGTGNQPQHF. The CDR3 nucleotides are TGCGCCAGCAGCTTGGGGACAGGGAATCAGCCCCAGCATTTT.

The chain joins TRBV28 to TRBJ1-3, with D maybe TRBD1 (5 bases). Trimming pared 2 bases from V and 5 bases from J, leaving 10 bases between. The CDR3 has 14 residues. The germline V gene encodes CDR1 MDHEN and CDR2 SYDVKM. CDR3 amino acids: CASSLRDPRNTIYF. CDR3 in DNA: TGTGCCAGCAGTTTACGGGACCCTAGAAACACCATATATTTT. The whole variable domain, filled in from reference TRBV28 and TRBJ1-3, reads DVKVTQSSRYLVKRTGEKVFLECVQDMDHENMFWYRQDPGLGLRLIYFSYDVKMKEKGDIPEGYSVSREKKERFSLILESASTNQTSMYLCASSLRDPRNTIYFGEGSWLTVV.

The chain links TRBV28 to TRBJ1-2; 7 bases agree with TRBD1. The CDR3 is made up of 15 amino acids. CDR1 is MDHEN and CDR2 is SYDVKM in the germline V gene. The J segment lost 8 bases and the V segment lost 6 bases, leaving 15 bases of the junction unmatched. In DNA, the CDR3 is TGTGCCAGCAGACGGCCCGGGACAGCGCTTGGAGGCTACACCTTC. This encodes CASRRPGTALGGYTF.

The V gene is TRBV6-6, the J gene TRBJ1-2; possible D gene TRBD1, 6 bases. The CDR3 loop spans 14 amino acids. Germline loops: CDR1 MNHNY, CDR2 SVGAGI (reference sequence). Trimming shortened V by 4 bases and J by 3 bases, and 12 bases separated the two germline ends. CDR3 sequence: CASSSLGADYGYTF. The CDR3 nucleotides are TGTGCCAGCAGTTCTTTGGGGGCAGACTATGGCTACACCTTC.